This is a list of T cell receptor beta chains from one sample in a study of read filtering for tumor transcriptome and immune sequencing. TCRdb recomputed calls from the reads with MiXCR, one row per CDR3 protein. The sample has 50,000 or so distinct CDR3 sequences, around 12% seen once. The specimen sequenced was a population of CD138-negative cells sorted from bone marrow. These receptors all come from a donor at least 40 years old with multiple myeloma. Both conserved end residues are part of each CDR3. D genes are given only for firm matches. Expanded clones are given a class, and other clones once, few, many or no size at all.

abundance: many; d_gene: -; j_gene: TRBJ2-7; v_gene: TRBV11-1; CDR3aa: CASRSDSHLTYEQYF; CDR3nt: TGTGCCAGCAGATCTGACAGCCACCTTACCTACGAGCAGTACTTC
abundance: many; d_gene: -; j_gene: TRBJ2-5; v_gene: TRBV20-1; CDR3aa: CSASVATQETQYF; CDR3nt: TGCAGTGCTAGTGTGGCTACCCAAGAGACCCAGTACTTC
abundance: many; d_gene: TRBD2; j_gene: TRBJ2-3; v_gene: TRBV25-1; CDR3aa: CASGASGADTQYF; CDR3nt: TGTGCCAGCGGGGCTAGCGGCGCAGATACGCAGTATTTT
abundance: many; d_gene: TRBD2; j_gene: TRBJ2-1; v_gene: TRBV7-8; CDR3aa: CASSLLAGGLANEQFF; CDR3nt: TGTGCCAGCAGCTTGTTAGCGGGGGGACTAGCCAATGAGCAGTTCTTC
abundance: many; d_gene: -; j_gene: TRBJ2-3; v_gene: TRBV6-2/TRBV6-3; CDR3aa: CASSRGDTQYF; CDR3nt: TGTGCCAGCAGTAGGGGAGATACGCAGTATTTT
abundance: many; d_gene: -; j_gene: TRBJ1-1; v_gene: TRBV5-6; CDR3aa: CASSLGSFYTEAFF; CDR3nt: TGTGCCAGCAGCTTGGGCTCCTTTTACACTGAAGCTTTCTTT
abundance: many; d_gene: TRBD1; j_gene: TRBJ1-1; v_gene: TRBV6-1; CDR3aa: CASITGTANMNTEAFF; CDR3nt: TGTGCCAGCATAACCGGGACAGCTAACATGAACACTGAAGCTTTCTTT
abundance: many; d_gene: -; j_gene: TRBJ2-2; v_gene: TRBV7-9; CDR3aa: CASSLTGFTGELFF; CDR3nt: TGTGCCAGCAGCTTAACAGGGTTCACCGGGGAGCTGTTTTTT
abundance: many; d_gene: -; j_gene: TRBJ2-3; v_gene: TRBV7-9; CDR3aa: CASSLALVRGSTDTQYF; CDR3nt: TGTGCCAGCAGCTTAGCGCTCGTCCGGGGTAGCACAGATACGCAGTATTTT
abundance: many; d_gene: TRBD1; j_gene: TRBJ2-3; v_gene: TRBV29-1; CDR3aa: CSVVANRGLTDTQYF; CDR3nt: TGCAGCGTTGTAGCTAACAGGGGTTTGACAGATACGCAGTATTTT
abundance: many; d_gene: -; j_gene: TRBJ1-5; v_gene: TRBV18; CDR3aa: CASSPAGSQPQHF; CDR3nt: TGTGCCAGCTCACCCGCAGGGAGTCAGCCCCAGCATTTT
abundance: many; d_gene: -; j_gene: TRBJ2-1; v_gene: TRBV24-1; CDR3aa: CATSDAGTLFYEQFF; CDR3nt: TGTGCCACCAGTGATGCCGGGACCCTCTTCTATGAGCAGTTCTTC
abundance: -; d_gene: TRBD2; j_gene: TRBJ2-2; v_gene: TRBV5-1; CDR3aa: CASTHAGVNTGELFF; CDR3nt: TGCGCCAGCACTCACGCGGGGGTCAACACCGGGGAGCTGTTTTTT
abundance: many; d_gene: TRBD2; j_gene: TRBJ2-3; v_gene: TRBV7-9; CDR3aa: CASPSGTSGGTTDTQYF; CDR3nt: TGTGCCAGCCCCTCCGGGACTAGCGGGGGGACGACAGATACGCAGTATTTT
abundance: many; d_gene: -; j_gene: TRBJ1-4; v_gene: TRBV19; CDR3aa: CASSASGIPLNEKLFF; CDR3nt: TGTGCCAGTAGTGCCTCGGGGATACCTCTTAATGAAAAACTGTTTTTT
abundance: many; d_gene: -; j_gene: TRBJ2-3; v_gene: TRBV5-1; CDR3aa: CASSLEGLHPSDTQYF; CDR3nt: TGCGCCAGCAGCTTGGAGGGCCTCCACCCTAGCGATACGCAGTATTTT
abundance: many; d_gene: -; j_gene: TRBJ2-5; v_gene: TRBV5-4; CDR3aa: CASSPTAAGETQYF; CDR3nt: TGTGCCAGCAGCCCGACAGCGGCGGGAGAGACCCAGTACTTC
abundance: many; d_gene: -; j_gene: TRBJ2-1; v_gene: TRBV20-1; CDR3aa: CSARAINEQFF; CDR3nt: TGCAGTGCTAGAGCCATCAATGAGCAGTTCTTC
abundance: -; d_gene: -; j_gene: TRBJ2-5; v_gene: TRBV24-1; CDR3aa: CATSDVRGNQETQYF; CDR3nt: TGTGCCACCAGTGACGTGAGAGGAAACCAAGAGACCCAGTACTTC
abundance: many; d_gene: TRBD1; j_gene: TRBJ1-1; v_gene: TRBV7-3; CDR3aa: CASSLTSGQSGEAFF; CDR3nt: TGTGCCAGCAGCTTAACGTCGGGACAGTCGGGTGAAGCTTTCTTT
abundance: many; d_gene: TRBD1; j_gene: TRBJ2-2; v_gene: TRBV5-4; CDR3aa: CASSSRQGSPGELFF; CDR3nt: TGTGCCAGCAGCTCAAGACAGGGGTCCCCCGGGGAGCTGTTTTTT
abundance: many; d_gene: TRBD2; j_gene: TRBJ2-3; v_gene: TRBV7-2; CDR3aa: CASSLTGASGGAPDTQYF; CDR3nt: TGTGCCAGCAGCTTAACGGGGGCGAGCGGGGGAGCGCCAGATACGCAGTATTTT
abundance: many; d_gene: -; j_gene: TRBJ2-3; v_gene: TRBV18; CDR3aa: CASSPPTARGDTQYF; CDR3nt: TGTGCCAGCTCACCACCGACAGCGAGGGGAGATACGCAGTATTTT
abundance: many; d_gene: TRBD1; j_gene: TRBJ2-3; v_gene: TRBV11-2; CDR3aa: CASSDATGTGQYF; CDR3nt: TGTGCCAGCAGCGATGCGACCGGGACAGGGCAGTATTTT
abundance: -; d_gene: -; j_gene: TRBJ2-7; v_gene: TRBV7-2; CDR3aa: CASSRTLMGAISYEQYF; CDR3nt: TGTGCCAGCAGCCGCACCCTTATGGGGGCGATCTCCTACGAGCAGTACTTC
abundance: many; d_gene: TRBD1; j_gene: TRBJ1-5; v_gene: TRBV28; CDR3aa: CASRAPQTGIIYLRPQHF; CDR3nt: TGTGCCAGCAGGGCCCCCCAGACAGGGATAATCTATCTCCGGCCCCAGCATTTT
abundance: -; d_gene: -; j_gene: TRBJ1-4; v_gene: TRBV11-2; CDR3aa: CASSFRNNEKLFF; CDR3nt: TGTGCCAGCAGCTTCAGGAACAATGAAAAACTGTTTTTT
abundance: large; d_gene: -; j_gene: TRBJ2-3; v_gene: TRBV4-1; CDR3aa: CASSQDDASGSTDTQYF; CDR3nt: TGTGCCAGCAGCCAAGATGATGCCAGCGGTAGCACAGATACGCAGTATTTT
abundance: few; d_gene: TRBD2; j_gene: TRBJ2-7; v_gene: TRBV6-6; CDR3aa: CASTSRGGAGYEQYF; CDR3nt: TGTGCCAGCACCTCCCGGGGGGGGGCGGGGTACGAGCAGTACTTC
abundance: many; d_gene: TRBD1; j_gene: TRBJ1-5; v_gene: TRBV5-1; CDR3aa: CASSLTGGNQPQHF; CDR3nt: TGCGCCAGCAGCTTGACAGGGGGCAATCAGCCCCAGCATTTT
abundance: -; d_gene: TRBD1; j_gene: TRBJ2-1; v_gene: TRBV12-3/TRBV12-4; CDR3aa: CASRYTPGQGQFF; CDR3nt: TGTGCCAGCAGATATACCCCGGGACAGGGGCAGTTCTTC
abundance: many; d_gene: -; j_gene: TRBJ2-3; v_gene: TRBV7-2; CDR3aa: CASRTGPSTDTQYF; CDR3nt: TGTGCCAGCAGAACGGGACCCAGCACAGATACGCAGTATTTT
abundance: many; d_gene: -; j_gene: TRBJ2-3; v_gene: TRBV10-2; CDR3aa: CASWGAATDTQYF; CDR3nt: TGCGCCAGTTGGGGGGCAGCCACAGATACGCAGTATTTT
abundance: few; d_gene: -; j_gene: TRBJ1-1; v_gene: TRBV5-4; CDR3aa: CASSVDLGNTEAFF; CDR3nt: TGTGCCAGCAGCGTTGACCTGGGGAACACTGAAGCTTTCTTT
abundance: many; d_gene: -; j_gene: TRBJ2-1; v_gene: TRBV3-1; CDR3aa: CASSPPGVSYNEQFF; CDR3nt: TGTGCCAGCAGCCCTCCCGGGGTCTCCTACAATGAGCAGTTCTTC